The 20 T cell receptor beta chains presented below share a single source sample, sequenced in a study of control samples from healthy donors and cancer patients. Assay used: immunoSEQ multiplex PCR; TCRdb lists only in-frame clones, some missing. The sample yields about 120,000 clones, over 75% seen once. The specimen was blood. Every receptor here comes from a middle-aged man in good health.

This chain connects TRBV4-2 to TRBJ2-3; TRBD2 aligns across 14 bases. Germline V gene sequence: CDR1 LGHNA, CDR2 YNFKEQ. This CDR3 is 16 amino acids long. V dropped 5 bases and J dropped 4; count of bases not matched to a gene: 5. The CDR3 reads CASSAWTSGGSDTQYF. In nucleotides, the CDR3 is TGTGCCAGCAGCGCTTGGACTAGCGGGGGGTCAGATACGCAGTATTTT.

The chain links TRBV5-1 to TRBJ2-7; D is possibly TRBD1 (7 bases). CDR3 size: 17 residues. Deletions cut 3 bases from V and 0 bases from J, with 19 bases between. Germline CDR1 reads SGHRS; CDR2 reads YFSETQ. CDR3: CASSSRGRTGGSYEQYF. CDR3 sequence (DNA): TGCGCCAGCAGCTCACGGGGGCGGACAGGTGGCTCCTACGAGCAGTACTTC.

This chain joins TRBV6-5 and TRBJ1-1; 7 bases match TRBD1. The ends lost 2 bases at V and 4 bases at J; junction bases unmatched: 7. The length of the CDR3 is 15 residues. Germline V gene data show CDR1 as MNHEY and CDR2 as SVGAGI. The CDR3 DNA reads as TGTGCCAGCAGTTACGCCCAGGGGGAAGGCACTGAAGCTTTCTTT. Its protein is CASSYAQGEGTEAFF.

The chain uses TRBV5-1 and TRBJ1-3; D is uncertain. Germline-derived CDR1 and CDR2 are SGHRS and YFSETQ. The CDR3 sequence is 17 residues long. V shed 0 bases and J shed 0 bases, with 13 bases lying between them. CDR3 region: CASSLGSSVLSGNTIYF. The CDR3 nucleotides read TGCGCCAGCAGCTTGGGGTCGAGCGTTCTCTCTGGAAACACCATATATTTT.

The V call is TRBV29-1, the J call TRBJ1-1; D not certain. CDR1 and CDR2 (germline): SQVTM, ANQGSEA. Deletions cut 0 bases from V and 3 bases from J, with 11 bases between. This CDR3 contains 14 residues. The CDR3 DNA follows: TGCAGCGTTGAAGATCACGGTGGGGACACTGAAGCTTTCTTT. Residues: CSVEDHGGDTEAFF.

Only one count was recorded for this clone. This chain uses TRBV2 with TRBJ1-6; no clear D. The CDR3 is 14 residues long. The germline CDR1 and CDR2 sequences are SNHLY and FYNNEI. V lost 6 bases and J 1 base, leaving 7 bases between the germline ends. CDR3 in amino acids: CASSRGSYNSPLHF. In DNA form, the CDR3 reads TGTGCCAGCAGCCGGGGTTCCTATAATTCACCCCTCCACTTT.

The chain recombines TRBV30 with TRBJ1-5; D remains unclear. The CDR3 runs to 13 residues. Germline CDR1 reads GTSNPN; CDR2 reads SVGIG (reference sequence). V lost 1 base and J lost 0, with 4 bases in between. The CDR3 reads CAWSADSNQPQHF. In nucleotides, the CDR3 is TGTGCCTGGAGTGCGGATAGCAATCAGCCCCAGCATTTT.

V usage is TRBV2 and J usage is TRBJ2-7; 7 bases are shared with TRBD1. Trimming took 3 bases from V and 6 from J; bases not matched to a gene: 2. Germline CDR1 and CDR2: SNHLY and FYNNEI. The length of the CDR3 is 12 residues. CDR3 bases: TGTGCCAGCAGTGACACAGGGGTCGAGCAGTACTTC. Encoded protein: CASSDTGVEQYF.

The chain uses TRBV24-1 and TRBJ2-1, with D maybe TRBD1 (7 bases). The CDR3 consists of 15 residues. Trimming removed 3 bases from V and 6 bases from J, with 14 bases in between. CDR1 is KGHDR and CDR2 is SFDVKD in the germline V gene. The chain's CDR3 is CATSDAAGGLNEQFF. CDR3 DNA sequence: TGTGCCACCAGTGATGCGGCAGGGGGGCTCAATGAGCAGTTCTTC.

J is TRBJ1-1 and V is TRBV25-1; D gene unclear. Germline CDR1 reads MGHDK; CDR2 reads SYGVNS. Trimming took 4 bases from V and 0 from J, leaving 9 bases between them. This CDR3 region has 14 residues. CDR3 sequence (DNA): TGTGCCAGCAGTGTGGGTTTAATGAACACTGAAGCTTTCTTT. Amino acid sequence: CASSVGLMNTEAFF.

The chain uses TRBV5-8 and TRBJ1-5; 7 bases fit TRBD1. CDR3 length: 15 residues. V dropped 0 bases and J dropped 5; count of bases not matched to a gene: 5. CDR1 and CDR2 (germline): SGHTS, YDEGEE. The CDR3 DNA sequence: TGTGCCAGCAGCTTGGGACTAACAGGGGATCAGCCCCAGCATTTT. Protein: CASSLGLTGDQPQHF.

The chain has TRBV6-2 or TRBV6-3 and TRBJ2-3, with 8 bases identical to TRBD2. The germline CDR1 and CDR2 sequences are MNHEY and SVGEGT. The CDR3 loop spans 16 amino acids. J lost 1 base, V lost 0 bases, and 3 bases had no gene match. This chain's CDR3 is CASSYSTAGGTDTQYF. The CDR3 DNA follows: TGTGCCAGCAGTTACTCGACAGCGGGGGGCACAGATACGCAGTATTTT.

The chain is built from TRBV7-9 and TRBJ1-2, with 11 bases fitting TRBD1. Per the germline V gene, CDR1 is SEHNR and CDR2 is FQNEAQ (reference sequence). The trim removed 2 bases at V and 7 bases at J, leaving 6 bases unmatched. The CDR3 is 15 amino acids. The CDR3 protein is CASSLRGQGAAGYTF. The CDR3 DNA reads TGTGCCAGCAGCTTAAGAGGACAGGGGGCCGCTGGCTACACCTTC.

The chain combines TRBV6-5 with TRBJ2-2; 8 bases map to TRBD1. Trimming took 6 bases from V and 6 from J; bases not matched to a gene: 3. The CDR3 is 13 amino acids. Germline-derived CDR1 and CDR2 are MNHEY and SVGAGI. CDR3 protein: CASRRQGSGELFF. The CDR3 bases are TGTGCCAGCAGACGACAGGGGTCCGGGGAGCTGTTTTTT.

This chain links TRBV7-3 with TRBJ2-1; D gene unclear. This CDR3 has 12 amino acids. Germline values: CDR1 SGHTA, CDR2 FQGTGA. The V gene lost 2 bases and the J gene lost 10 bases, with 9 bases spanning the gap. The DNA for the CDR3 is TGTGCCAGCAGCTTATACGGTCAGGAGCAGTTCTTC. Protein product: CASSLYGQEQFF.

J is TRBJ1-2 and V is TRBV4-1, with 7 bases fitting TRBD1. CDR3 length: 17 amino acids. With 0 bases clipped from V and 0 bases from J, the junction kept 7 bases outside the gene matches. Germline V gives CDR1 MGHRA, CDR2 YSYEKL. The CDR3 is CASSQEGTALANYGYTF. The CDR3 DNA follows: TGCGCCAGCAGCCAAGAGGGGACAGCGTTAGCTAACTATGGCTACACCTTC.

The chain recombines TRBV7-2 with TRBJ2-7, with 10 bases matching TRBD2. CDR1 and CDR2 (germline): SGHTA, FQGNSA. The length of the CDR3 is 14 residues. J lost 4 bases, V lost 1 base, and 1 base had no gene match. The CDR3 region is CASSLEGLAYEQYF. The CDR3 DNA is TGTGCCAGCAGCTTAGAGGGACTAGCGTACGAGCAGTACTTC.

The V call is TRBV30, the J call TRBJ2-2; no clear D. Germline CDR1 and CDR2: GTSNPN and SVGIG (reference sequence). V lost 0 bases, J lost 1 base, and 6 bases lay in between. The CDR3 covers 14 residues. The CDR3 region has the DNA TGTGCCTGGAGTGTAAATCAGAACACCGGGGAGCTGTTTTTT. Translating it yields CAWSVNQNTGELFF.

Written as DNA, the CDR3 is TGCGCCAGCAGCCATTTCCAGCGGTCCGGGGAGCTGTTTTTT. Residues: CASSHFQRSGELFF. The chain uses TRBV4-1 and TRBJ2-2; tentative D call: TRBD2 (5 bases). This CDR3 comprises 14 residues. Trimming removed 3 bases from V and 6 bases from J, with 11 bases in between. The germline V gene has CDR1 MGHRA and CDR2 YSYEKL.

The J gene is TRBJ2-7, the V gene TRBV19; 7 bases align to TRBD2. The germline CDR1 and CDR2 sequences are LNHDA and SQIVND (reference sequence). CDR3 size: 15 residues. With 4 bases clipped from V and 7 bases from J, the junction kept 13 bases outside the gene matches. CDR3: CASSNQLAQRDEQYF. For the CDR3, the DNA is TGTGCCAGTAGTAATCAGCTCGCCCAGCGGGATGAGCAGTACTTC.